One sample yielded the 21 T cell receptor beta chains listed below, sequenced in a study of T cells after yellow fever vaccination. MiXCR, run by TCRdb on the 5' RACE reads, gives a single entry per CDR3 protein. The sample lists approximately 550,000 distinct CDR3 sequences, less than 20% seen once, with roughly 13% in the top ten. The material sequenced was PBMCs, taken 15 days after the yellow fever booster vaccination. The receptors here all came from a man aged 30 to 39 who received the YFV17D yellow fever vaccine.

This clonotype appeared a few times. The chain couples TRBV7-9 to TRBJ2-3; possible D gene TRBD1, 6 bases. The CDR3 is made up of 16 amino acids. V gave up 4 bases and J gave up 2 bases, with 16 bases separating them. The germline V gene encodes CDR1 SEHNR and CDR2 FQNEAQ (reference sequence). The CDR3 DNA follows: TGTGCCAGCAGCTCCGACAGGTTTTCCGTCACAGATACGCAGTATTTT. It codes for CASSSDRFSVTDTQYF.

This clonotype was observed a few times. The gene calls are TRBV7-3 and TRBJ2-3, with TRBD2 as a possible D gene (6 bases). The V gene lost 5 bases and the J gene lost 3 bases, with 9 bases spanning the gap. The CDR3 covers 13 residues. The germline gives CDR1 SGHTA, CDR2 FQGTGA. CDR3 sequence (DNA): TGTGCCAGCAGCGGAGGGGTGACAGATACGCAGTATTTT. Protein sequence: CASSGGVTDTQYF.

The chain has TRBV4-2 and TRBJ2-1; no clear D gene. V was clipped by 1 base and J by 10 bases, with 14 bases between them. CDR1 LGHNA and CDR2 YNFKEQ come from the germline V gene. This CDR3 contains 14 residues. CDR3 protein: CASSQAVGPLEQFF. CDR3 coding DNA: TGTGCCAGCAGCCAAGCGGTAGGGCCTTTAGAGCAGTTCTTC.

The V gene is TRBV7-9, the J gene TRBJ2-3, with a tentative D call TRBD2 (5 bases). Trimming removed 4 bases at V and 1 base at J, with 12 bases between. Germline V gene sequence: CDR1 SEHNR, CDR2 FQNEAQ (reference sequence). There are 15 residues in the CDR3. The CDR3 DNA is TGTGCCAGCAGCTCTCTGTTGGAGGGCACAGATACGCAGTATTTT. It codes for CASSSLLEGTDTQYF.

CDR3 DNA sequence: TGTGCCAGCAGCCCCACCTGGTCCGCTCCCGGGGAGCTGTTTTTT. This gives the protein CASSPTWSAPGELFF. The chain uses TRBV7-9 and TRBJ2-2; D is uncertain. The germline V gene encodes CDR1 SEHNR and CDR2 FQNEAQ (reference sequence). This CDR3 region has 15 residues. V lost 5 bases, J lost 6 bases, and 16 bases lay in between. Combining the CDR3 with reference TRBV7-9 and TRBJ2-2 gives the whole variable domain DTGVSQNPRHKITKRGQNVTFRCDPISEHNRLYWYRQTLGQGPEFLTYFQNEAQLEKSRLLSDRFSAERPKGSFSTLEIQRTEQGDSAMYLCASSPTWSAPGELFFGEGSRLTVL.

This clonotype was counted between two and nine times. V gene TRBV15 combines with J gene TRBJ1-6; D unresolved. Deletions cut 0 bases from V and 7 bases from J, with 7 bases between. The CDR3 has 14 amino acids. The germline V gene has CDR1 LNHNV and CDR2 YYDKDF (reference sequence). CDR3 region: CATSRDPKNSPLHF. CDR3 nucleotide sequence: TGTGCCACCAGCAGAGATCCCAAGAATTCACCCCTCCACTTT. The whole variable domain, filled in from reference TRBV15 and TRBJ1-6, reads DAMVIQNPRYQVTQFGKPVTLSCSQTLNHNVMYWYQQKSSQAPKLLFHYYDKDFNNEADTPDNFQSRRPNTSFCFLDIRSPGLGDTAMYLCATSRDPKNSPLHFGNGTRLTVT.

The chain employs TRBV12-3 or TRBV12-4 and TRBJ2-7, with D perhaps matching TRBD1 or TRBD2 (5 bases each). Trimming took off 8 bases at V and 6 bases at J, with 14 bases between the two ends. The CDR3 is made up of 12 amino acids. Here the CDR3 reads CASSGHLGEQYF. The CDR3 nucleotides are TGTGCCAGCTCGGGGCACTTGGGCGAGCAGTACTTC.

This chain uses TRBV5-1 with TRBJ2-2; D is undetermined. The ends were cut back, 4 bases at V and 6 bases at J, with 7 bases in the middle. CDR1 is SGHRS, CDR2 YFSETQ, per germline. The CDR3 runs 12 residues. The chain's CDR3 is CASSKTSGELFF. The CDR3 DNA reads TGCGCCAGCAGCAAAACATCCGGGGAGCTGTTTTTT.

This clonotype was detected a few times. This chain uses TRBV7-9 with TRBJ2-7; D is undetermined. This CDR3 has 13 amino acids. V was pared by 2 bases and J by 0 bases, with 5 bases between. The germline V gene encodes CDR1 SEHNR and CDR2 FQNEAQ (reference sequence). The chain's CDR3 is CASSLQASYEQYF. In nucleotides, the CDR3 is TGTGCCAGCAGCTTACAGGCCTCCTACGAGCAGTACTTC.

V and J are TRBV9 and TRBJ1-5; D is ambiguous. The CDR3 length is 14 residues. Trimming left V 0 bases short and J 9 bases short, with 13 bases between. The germline gives CDR1 SGDLS, CDR2 YYNGEE. For the CDR3, the DNA is TGTGCCAGCAGCGTAGAGAGGGAAAGTGGGCCCCAGCATTTT. Translated: CASSVERESGPQHF.

This clonotype was seen a few times. The genes are TRBV5-6 and TRBJ2-7; D is possibly TRBD2 (5 bases). This CDR3 is built from 14 residues. V was clipped by 0 bases and J by 3 bases, with 10 bases between them. The germline gives CDR1 SGHDT, CDR2 YYEEEE. CDR3 in amino acids: CASSLELGSYEQYF. CDR3 nucleotides: TGTGCCAGCAGCTTGGAACTTGGGAGCTACGAGCAGTACTTC.

This clonotype was detected only a few times. The V gene is TRBV11-2, the J gene TRBJ2-1; D gene uncertain. The germline V gene has CDR1 SGHAT and CDR2 FQNNGV. The CDR3 totals 15 residues. V was shortened by 4 bases and J by 0 bases, with 10 bases between the two germline ends. In nucleotides, the CDR3 is TGTGCCAGCAGCTCATTAATAGGCTCCTACAATGAGCAGTTCTTC. It encodes CASSSLIGSYNEQFF.

The chain uses TRBV4-3 and TRBJ2-1, with a weak D call TRBD2 (5 bases). V was shortened by 5 bases and J by 3 bases, with 11 bases between the two germline ends. The germline V gene has CDR1 LGHNA and CDR2 YSLEER. The CDR3 runs 14 residues. This chain's CDR3 is CASSARERYNEQFF. DNA for the CDR3: TGCGCCAGCAGCGCCCGGGAACGCTACAATGAGCAGTTCTTC.

The chain carries TRBV19 and TRBJ1-5, with TRBD1 matching over 7 bases. The CDR3 is made up of 15 amino acids. V was pared by 5 bases and J by 3 bases, with 7 bases of the junction left unmatched. Germline V lookup: CDR1 LNHDA, CDR2 SQIVND (reference sequence). The CDR3 region is CASSVPGTVNQPQHF. In DNA form, the CDR3 reads TGTGCCAGTAGTGTTCCCGGGACAGTCAATCAGCCCCAGCATTTT.

The sample holds a few counts of this clonotype. The genes are TRBV29-1 and TRBJ2-2, with D possibly called TRBD1 or TRBD2 (6 bases each). The CDR3 loop spans 15 amino acids. Germline loops: CDR1 SQVTM, CDR2 ANQGSEA. V lost 6 bases and J 4 bases, leaving 18 bases between the germline ends. CDR3 sequence reads: CSVAGGVGPTGELFF. The CDR3 nucleotides are TGCAGCGTAGCCGGGGGCGTAGGACCCACCGGGGAGCTGTTTTTT.

This clonotype has more than one count but fewer than ten. This rearrangement joins TRBV20-1 to TRBJ2-7, with TRBD2 identical over 11 bases. Per germline, CDR1 DFQATT and CDR2 SNEGSKA (reference sequence). The junction had 7 bases not matched to a gene; V was cut back by 5 bases and J by 4 bases. The CDR3 spans 14 residues. In DNA form, the CDR3 reads TGCAGTGCTCCGACTAGCGGGGTAGGATACGAGCAGTACTTC. Amino acids: CSAPTSGVGYEQYF.

This clonotype was found a few times. V and J are TRBV7-7 and TRBJ2-5; a weak D match, TRBD1 (6 bases). The CDR3 is made up of 15 amino acids. Trimming left V 5 bases short and J 2 bases short, with 15 bases between. Germline loops: CDR1 SSHAT, CDR2 FNYEAQ (reference sequence). CDR3 protein: CASSGQTGWQETQYF. The CDR3 DNA reads as TGTGCCAGCAGCGGACAGACAGGATGGCAAGAGACCCAGTACTTC.

This clonotype was counted ten times or more. The CDR3 bases are TGTGCCAGCAGCTTAGCTGTGGGGGAGACCCAGTACTTC. This encodes CASSLAVGETQYF. The genes are TRBV7-2 and TRBJ2-5; D remains ambiguous. This CDR3 region has 13 residues. Trimming removed 0 bases from V and 5 bases from J, with 7 bases in between. The germline gives CDR1 SGHTA, CDR2 FQGNSA. The full variable domain, in which reference TRBV7-2 and TRBJ2-5 provide the parts outside the CDR3, is GAGVSQSPSNKVTEKGKDVELRCDPISGHTALYWYRQSLGQGLEFLIYFQGNSAPDKSGLPSDRFSAERTGGSVSTLTIQRTQQEDSAVYLCASSLAVGETQYFGPGTRLLVL.

V gene TRBV2 combines with J gene TRBJ2-3, with TRBD2 identical over 8 bases. V gave up 6 bases and J gave up 6 bases; unmatched junction bases: 11. Germline values: CDR1 SNHLY, CDR2 FYNNEI. The CDR3 has 15 amino acids. The chain's CDR3 is CASRILAGLRDTQYF. CDR3 bases: TGTGCCAGCAGGATCCTAGCGGGTCTTAGGGATACGCAGTATTTT.

V usage is TRBV5-6 and J usage is TRBJ2-3, with 8 positions matching TRBD2. The CDR3 is 13 residues long. Looked up from germline, CDR1 is SGHDT and CDR2 is YYEEEE. Unmatched junction bases numbered 1, after V lost 5 bases and J lost 2 bases. The CDR3 region is CASRGLDTDTQYF. CDR3 bases: TGTGCCAGCAGGGGACTAGACACAGATACGCAGTATTTT.

This clonotype has just a few counts. The chain employs TRBV2 and TRBJ2-1; weak D call: TRBD2 (5 bases). Germline CDR1 and CDR2: SNHLY and FYNNEI. The CDR3 runs 13 residues. The germline V and J ends were trimmed by 6 bases and 6 bases, with 12 bases remaining between them. The CDR3, as DNA: TGTGCCAGCAGGTACCTCGGGGTCAATGAGCAGTTCTTC. This codes for CASRYLGVNEQFF.